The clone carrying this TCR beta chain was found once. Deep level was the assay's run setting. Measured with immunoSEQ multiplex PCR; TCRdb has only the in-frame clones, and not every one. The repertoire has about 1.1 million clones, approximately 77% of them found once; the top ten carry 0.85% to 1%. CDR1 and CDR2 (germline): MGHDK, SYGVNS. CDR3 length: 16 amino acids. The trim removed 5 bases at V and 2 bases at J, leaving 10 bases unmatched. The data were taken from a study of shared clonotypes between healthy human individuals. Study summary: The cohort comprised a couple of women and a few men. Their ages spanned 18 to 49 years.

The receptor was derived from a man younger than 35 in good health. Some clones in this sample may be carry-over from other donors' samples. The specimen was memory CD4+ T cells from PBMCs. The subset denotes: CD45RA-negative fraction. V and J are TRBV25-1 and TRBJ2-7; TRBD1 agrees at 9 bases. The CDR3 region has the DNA TGTGCCAGCAGTCCCCGGGGGACAGGGCCGGCCTACGAGCAGTACTTC. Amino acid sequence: CASSPRGTGPAYEQYF.